Included here is one TCR beta chain sequence, with context. The sample originates from a study of blood T cell repertoires in COVID-19. As for the study in general: Acute-phase and convalescent COVID-19 samples originated in the United States, Italy and Spain. PBMCs, B-cell-depleted T cells, or T cells were the source of the cDNA or gDNA that made up the material.

Germline values: CDR1 LNHDA, CDR2 SQIVND (reference sequence). J lost 3 bases, V lost 5 bases, and 14 bases had no gene match. The CDR3 has 18 residues. Original processing methods: Using reference gene primer amplification, nucleated cell counts were estimated. Produced via immunoSEQ multiplex PCR; TCRdb's table is partial and in-frame only. Clonal size and the V and J genes are those of that table, whereas D and trimming came from the DNA. Of about 130,000 clones in the sample, roughly four fifths were seen once. The sequenced material came from peripheral blood. This TCR was sampled from a woman aged 50 to 60 with acute or convalescent COVID-19. The chain couples TRBV19 to TRBJ2-7; 12 positions match TRBD2. The CDR3 protein is CASSQLAGGTLKLYEQYF. The CDR3 coding sequence is TGTGCCAGTAGTCAACTAGCGGGAGGAACCCTAAAACTCTACGAGCAGTACTTC.